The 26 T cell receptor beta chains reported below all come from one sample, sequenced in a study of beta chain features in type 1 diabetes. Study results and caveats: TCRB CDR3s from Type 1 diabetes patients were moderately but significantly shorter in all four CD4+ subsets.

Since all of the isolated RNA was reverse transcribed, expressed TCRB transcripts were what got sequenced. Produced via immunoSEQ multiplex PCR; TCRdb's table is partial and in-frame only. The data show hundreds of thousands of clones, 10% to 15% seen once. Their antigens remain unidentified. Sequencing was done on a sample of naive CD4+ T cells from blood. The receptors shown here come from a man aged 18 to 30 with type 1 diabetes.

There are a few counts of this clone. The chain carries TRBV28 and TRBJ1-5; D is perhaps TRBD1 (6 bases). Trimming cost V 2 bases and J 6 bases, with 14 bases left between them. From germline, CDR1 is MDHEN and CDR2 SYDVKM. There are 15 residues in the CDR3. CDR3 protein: CASSLGGQWGQPQHF. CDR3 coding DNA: TGTGCCAGCAGTTTAGGTGGACAGTGGGGTCAGCCCCAGCATTTT.

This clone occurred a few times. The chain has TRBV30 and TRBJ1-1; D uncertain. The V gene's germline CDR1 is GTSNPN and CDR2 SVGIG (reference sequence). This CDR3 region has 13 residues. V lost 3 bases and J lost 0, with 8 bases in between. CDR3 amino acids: CAWRKGMNTEAFF. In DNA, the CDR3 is TGTGCCTGGAGAAAGGGTATGAACACTGAAGCTTTCTTT.

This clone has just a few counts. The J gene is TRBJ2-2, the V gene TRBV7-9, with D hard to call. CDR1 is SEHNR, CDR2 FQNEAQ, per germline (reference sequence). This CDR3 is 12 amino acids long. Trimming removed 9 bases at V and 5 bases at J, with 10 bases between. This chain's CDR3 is CASLSSTGELFF. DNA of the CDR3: TGTGCCAGTTTATCCTCGACCGGGGAGCTGTTTTTT.

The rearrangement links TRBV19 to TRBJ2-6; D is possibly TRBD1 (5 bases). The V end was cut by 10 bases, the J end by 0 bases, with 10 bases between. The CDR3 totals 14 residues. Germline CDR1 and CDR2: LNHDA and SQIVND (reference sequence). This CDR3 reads CATGQSSGANVLTF. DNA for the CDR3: TGTGCCACCGGACAAAGCTCTGGGGCCAACGTCCTGACTTTC.

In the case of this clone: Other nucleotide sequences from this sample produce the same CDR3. CDR3 residues: CASSLQGTEAFF. CDR3 coding DNA: TGTGCCAGCAGTTTACAAGGCACTGAAGCTTTCTTT. The gene calls are TRBV28 and TRBJ1-1; no clear D. Per the germline V gene, CDR1 is MDHEN and CDR2 is SYDVKM. The CDR3 is made up of 12 amino acids. Trimming removed 2 bases at V and 4 bases at J, with 5 bases between.

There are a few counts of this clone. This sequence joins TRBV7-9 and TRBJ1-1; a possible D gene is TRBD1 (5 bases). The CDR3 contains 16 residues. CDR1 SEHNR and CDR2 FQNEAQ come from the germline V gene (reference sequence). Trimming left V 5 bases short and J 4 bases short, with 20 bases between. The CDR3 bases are TGTGCCAGCAGCCCCGGCTCGGGGGACTTGGGCACTGAAGCTTTCTTT. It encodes CASSPGSGDLGTEAFF.

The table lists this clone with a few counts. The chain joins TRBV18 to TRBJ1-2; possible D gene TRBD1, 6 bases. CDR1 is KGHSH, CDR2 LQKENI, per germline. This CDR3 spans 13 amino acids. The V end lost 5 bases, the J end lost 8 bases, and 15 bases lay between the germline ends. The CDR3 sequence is CASSWGQQQGYTF. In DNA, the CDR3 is TGTGCCAGCTCATGGGGGCAGCAACAAGGCTACACCTTC.

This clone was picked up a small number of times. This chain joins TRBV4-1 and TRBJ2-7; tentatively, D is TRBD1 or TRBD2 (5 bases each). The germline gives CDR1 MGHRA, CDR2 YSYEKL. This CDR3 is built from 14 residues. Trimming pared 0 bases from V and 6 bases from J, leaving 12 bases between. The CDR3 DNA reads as TGCGCCAGCAGCCAAGATGGGACCCGACGCGAGCAGTACTTC. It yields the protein CASSQDGTRREQYF.

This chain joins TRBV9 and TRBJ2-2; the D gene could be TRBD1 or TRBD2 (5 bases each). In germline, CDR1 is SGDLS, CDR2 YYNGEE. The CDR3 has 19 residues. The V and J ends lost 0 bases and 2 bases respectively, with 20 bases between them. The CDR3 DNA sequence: TGTGCCAGCAGCGTAGGGGTTGTAGGGACCCTGAGCAACACCGGGGAGCTGTTTTTT. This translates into CASSVGVVGTLSNTGELFF. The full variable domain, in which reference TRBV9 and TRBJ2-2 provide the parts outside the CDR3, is DSGVTQTPKHLITATGQRVTLRCSPRSGDLSVYWYQQSLDQGLQFLIQYYNGEERAKGNILERFSAQQFPDLHSELNLSSLELGDSALYFCASSVGVVGTLSNTGELFFGEGSRLTVL.

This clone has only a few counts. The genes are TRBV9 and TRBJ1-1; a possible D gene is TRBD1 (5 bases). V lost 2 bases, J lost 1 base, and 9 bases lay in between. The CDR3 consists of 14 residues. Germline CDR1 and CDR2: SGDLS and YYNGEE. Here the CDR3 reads CASSVQGSNTEAFF. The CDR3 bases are TGTGCCAGCAGCGTCCAGGGTTCGAACACTGAAGCTTTCTTT.

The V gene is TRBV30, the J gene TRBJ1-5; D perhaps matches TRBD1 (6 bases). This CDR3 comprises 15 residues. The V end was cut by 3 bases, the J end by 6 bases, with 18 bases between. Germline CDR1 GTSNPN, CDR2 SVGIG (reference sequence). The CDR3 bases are TGTGCCTGGAGGCCACGGGGGGCGCGGGGTCAGCCCCAGCATTTT. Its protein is CAWRPRGARGQPQHF.

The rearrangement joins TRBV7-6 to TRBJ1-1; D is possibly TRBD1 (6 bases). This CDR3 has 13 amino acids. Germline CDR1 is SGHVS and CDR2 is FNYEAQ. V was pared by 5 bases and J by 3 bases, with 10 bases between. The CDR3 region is CASSQQGDTEAFF. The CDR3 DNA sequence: TGTGCCAGCAGCCAACAGGGCGACACTGAAGCTTTCTTT.

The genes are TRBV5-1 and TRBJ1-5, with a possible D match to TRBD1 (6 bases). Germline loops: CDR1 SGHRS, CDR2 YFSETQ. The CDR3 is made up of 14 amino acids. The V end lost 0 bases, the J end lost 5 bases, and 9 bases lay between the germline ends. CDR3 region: CASSLGQADQPQHF. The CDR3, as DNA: TGCGCCAGCAGCTTGGGACAGGCGGATCAGCCCCAGCATTTT.

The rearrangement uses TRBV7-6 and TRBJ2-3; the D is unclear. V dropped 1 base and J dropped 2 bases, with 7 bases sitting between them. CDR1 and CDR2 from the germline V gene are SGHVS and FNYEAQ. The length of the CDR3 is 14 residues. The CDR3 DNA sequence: TGTGCCAGCAGCTTAGTTCAGTCCACAGATACGCAGTATTTT. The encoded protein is CASSLVQSTDTQYF.

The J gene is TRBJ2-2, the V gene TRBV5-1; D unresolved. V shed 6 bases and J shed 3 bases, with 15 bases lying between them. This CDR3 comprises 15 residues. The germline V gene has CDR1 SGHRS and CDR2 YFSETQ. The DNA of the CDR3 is TGCGCCAGCACCCCCGGGCCCTCCTACACCGGGGAGCTGTTTTTT. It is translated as CASTPGPSYTGELFF.

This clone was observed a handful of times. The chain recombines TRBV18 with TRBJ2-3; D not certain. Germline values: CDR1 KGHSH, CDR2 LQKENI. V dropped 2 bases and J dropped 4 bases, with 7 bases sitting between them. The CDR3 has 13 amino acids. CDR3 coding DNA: TGTGCCAGCTCACCAATGTCAGCAGATACGCAGTATTTT. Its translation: CASSPMSADTQYF.

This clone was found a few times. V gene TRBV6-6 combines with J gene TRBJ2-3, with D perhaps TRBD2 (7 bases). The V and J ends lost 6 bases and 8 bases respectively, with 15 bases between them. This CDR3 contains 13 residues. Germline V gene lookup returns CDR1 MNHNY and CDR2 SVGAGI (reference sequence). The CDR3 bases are TGTGCCAGCAGCGGGGGGCTGCCAGCTACGCAGTATTTT. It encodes CASSGGLPATQYF.

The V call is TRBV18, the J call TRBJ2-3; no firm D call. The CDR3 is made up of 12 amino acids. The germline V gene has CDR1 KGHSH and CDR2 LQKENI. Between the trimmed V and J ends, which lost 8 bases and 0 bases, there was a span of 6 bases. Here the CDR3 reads CASAPSTDTQYF. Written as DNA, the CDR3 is TGTGCCAGCGCCCCTAGCACAGATACGCAGTATTTT.

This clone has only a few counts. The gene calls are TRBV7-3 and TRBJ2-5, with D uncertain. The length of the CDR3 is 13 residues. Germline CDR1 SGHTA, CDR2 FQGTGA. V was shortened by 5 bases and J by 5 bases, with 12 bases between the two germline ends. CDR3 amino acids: CASSPLFAETQYF. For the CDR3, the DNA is TGTGCCAGCAGCCCCTTGTTTGCGGAGACCCAGTACTTC.

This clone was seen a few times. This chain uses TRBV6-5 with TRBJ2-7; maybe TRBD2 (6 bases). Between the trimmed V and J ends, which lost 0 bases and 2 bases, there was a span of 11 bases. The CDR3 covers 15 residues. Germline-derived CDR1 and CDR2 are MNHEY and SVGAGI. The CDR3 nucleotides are TGTGCCAGCAGTTACTCGACGGGGGTGGCCTACGAGCAGTACTTC. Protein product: CASSYSTGVAYEQYF.

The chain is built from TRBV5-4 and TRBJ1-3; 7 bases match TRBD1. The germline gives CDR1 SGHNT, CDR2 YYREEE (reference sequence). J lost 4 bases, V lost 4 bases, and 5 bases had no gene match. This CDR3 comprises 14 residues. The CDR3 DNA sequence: TGTGCCAGCAGCGCTACAGGGGCAGGAAACACCATATATTTT. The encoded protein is CASSATGAGNTIYF.

Written as DNA, the CDR3 is TGTGCCACCAGCAGCACGGATCTCAGGGAGCAGTACTTC. Amino acids: CATSSTDLREQYF. The genes are TRBV15 and TRBJ2-7, with D unresolved. Germline V gene sequence: CDR1 LNHNV, CDR2 YYDKDF (reference sequence). CDR3 length: 13 residues. V lost 3 bases and J 7 bases, leaving 13 bases between the germline ends.

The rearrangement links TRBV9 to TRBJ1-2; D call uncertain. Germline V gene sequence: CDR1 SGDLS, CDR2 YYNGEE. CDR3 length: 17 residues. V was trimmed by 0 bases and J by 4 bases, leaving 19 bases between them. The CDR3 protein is CASSVGMSAILPYGYTF. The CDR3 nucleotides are TGTGCCAGCAGCGTAGGCATGTCAGCCATTCTTCCCTATGGCTACACCTTC.

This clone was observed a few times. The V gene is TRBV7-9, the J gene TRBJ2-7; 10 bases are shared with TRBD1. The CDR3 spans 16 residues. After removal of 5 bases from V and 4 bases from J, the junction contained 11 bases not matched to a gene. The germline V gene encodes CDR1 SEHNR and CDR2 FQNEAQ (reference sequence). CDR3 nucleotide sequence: TGTGCCAGCAGCCCCCACGGACAGGGGGGAGGTTACGAGCAGTACTTC. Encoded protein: CASSPHGQGGGYEQYF.

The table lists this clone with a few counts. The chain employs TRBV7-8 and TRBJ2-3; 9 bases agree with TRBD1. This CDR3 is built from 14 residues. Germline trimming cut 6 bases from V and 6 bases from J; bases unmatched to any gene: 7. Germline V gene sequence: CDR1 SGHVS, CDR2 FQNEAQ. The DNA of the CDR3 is TGTGCCAGCAGTTCTGGACAGGGGTTGGATACGCAGTATTTT. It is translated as CASSSGQGLDTQYF.

The CDR3 DNA reads TGTGCCAGCAGTTACACCATAGCGGGGGCCCTGGATACGCAGTATTTT. Encoded protein: CASSYTIAGALDTQYF. This chain uses TRBV6-5 with TRBJ2-3; 9 bases are shared with TRBD2. The CDR3 consists of 16 residues. CDR1 and CDR2 from the germline V gene are MNHEY and SVGAGI. V lost 2 bases and J lost 6; bases outside the gene matches: 9.